Listed below are T cell receptor beta chains from one sample, sequenced in a study of blood T cell repertoires in COVID-19. Produced via immunoSEQ multiplex PCR; TCRdb's table is partial and in-frame only. The sample has around 220,000 clones, 85% to 95% seen once. Sequenced material: PBMCs or T cells enriched from blood (not recorded which). Receptor source: a woman younger than 30 who had recovered from COVID-19. The CDR3 runs from the conserved cysteine through the conserved F or W. The D gene is left open where the match is weak. Clone size is stated in some rows and not others, as once, few, many or a class when expanded.

size: few
J: TRBJ2-7
V: TRBV12-3/TRBV12-4
length: 12
D: NA
DNA: TGTGCCAGCAGTTCCAGCTCCTACGAGCAGTACTTC
CDR3: CASSSSSYEQYF

size: NA
J: TRBJ1-1
V: TRBV21-1
length: 16
D: NA
DNA: TGTGCCAGCAGCAAAAAAGGGGCAGGGAAGAACACTGAAGCTTTCTTT
CDR3: CASSKKGAGKNTEAFF

size: NA
J: TRBJ2-4
V: TRBV21-1
length: 19
D: NA
DNA: TGTGCCAGCAGCAACCTGTTTCGAGGGGACAGGGAAGCCAAAAACATTCAGTACTTC
CDR3: CASSNLFRGDREAKNIQYF

size: NA
J: TRBJ1-3
V: TRBV19
length: 18
D: TRBD1
DNA: TGTGCCAGTACTCCCTCGCCCGGGACAGGGAAGAGAGGAAACACCATATATTTT
CDR3: CASTPSPGTGKRGNTIYF

size: NA
J: TRBJ1-1
V: TRBV6-1
length: 14
D: TRBD1
DNA: TGTGCCAGCAGTGAGAGACAGGGAATCACTGAGGCTTTCTTT
CDR3: CASSERQGITEAFF

size: NA
J: TRBJ1-5
V: TRBV7-2
length: 17
D: TRBD1
DNA: TGTGCCAGCAGCTTAGTGCGACAGGGGACGAGCAATCAGCCCCAGCATTTT
CDR3: CASSLVRQGTSNQPQHF

size: NA
J: TRBJ1-2
V: TRBV6-5
length: 15
D: TRBD1
DNA: TGTGCCAGCAGACCGGGACAGGCCAACAACTATGGCTACACCTTC
CDR3: CASRPGQANNYGYTF

size: NA
J: TRBJ1-5
V: TRBV28
length: 16
D: NA
DNA: TGTGCCAGCAGTTTATCGGGATACGGGGGGACCCAGCCCCAGCATTTT
CDR3: CASSLSGYGGTQPQHF

size: NA
J: TRBJ1-3
V: TRBV13
length: 14
D: NA
DNA: TGTGCCAGCAGCCGAACAGGGTCTGGAAACACCATATATTTT
CDR3: CASSRTGSGNTIYF

size: NA
J: TRBJ1-3
V: TRBV7-8
length: 15
D: NA
DNA: TGTGCCAGCAGCTTAGAAGGAGGGGTGGGAAACACCATATATTTT
CDR3: CASSLEGGVGNTIYF

size: NA
J: TRBJ2-1
V: TRBV4-2
length: 12
D: NA
DNA: TGTGCCAGCAGCCTGGGAGAGAATGAGCAGTTCTTC
CDR3: CASSLGENEQFF

size: NA
J: TRBJ1-2
V: TRBV25-1
length: 15
D: TRBD1
DNA: TGTGCCAGCAGTGGCGGACAGGGGTTTAACTATGGCTACACCTTC
CDR3: CASSGGQGFNYGYTF

size: NA
J: TRBJ1-2
V: TRBV5-6
length: 13
D: NA
DNA: TGTGCCAGCAGCTTGGACACGAACTATGGCTACACCTTC
CDR3: CASSLDTNYGYTF

size: NA
J: TRBJ1-2
V: TRBV3-1/TRBV3-2
length: 11
D: NA
DNA: TGTGCCAGCATAGGGGAGGGTGGCTACACCTTC
CDR3: CASIGEGGYTF

size: NA
J: TRBJ1-1
V: TRBV6-2/TRBV6-3
length: 14
D: TRBD1
DNA: TGTGCCAGCAGCTCCAGGACAGGGAACACTGAAGCTTTCTTT
CDR3: CASSSRTGNTEAFF

size: NA
J: TRBJ2-7
V: TRBV7-2
length: 14
D: NA
DNA: TGTGCCAGCAGCTTAATCCGTAGCTCCTACGAGCAGTACTTC
CDR3: CASSLIRSSYEQYF

size: NA
J: TRBJ2-2
V: TRBV11-3
length: 16
D: TRBD2
DNA: TGTGCCAGCAGCTCCCACCTAGCGGGACTCACCGGGGAGCTGTTTTTT
CDR3: CASSSHLAGLTGELFF

size: once
J: TRBJ1-3
V: TRBV18
length: 13
D: NA
DNA: TGTGCCAGCTCACCAACAGGAGGAAACACCATATATTTT
CDR3: CASSPTGGNTIYF

size: NA
J: TRBJ2-7
V: TRBV3-1/TRBV3-2
length: 17
D: TRBD2
DNA: TGTGCCAGCAGCTCCGGTGCAGGACTAGCGCTTTTCTACGAGCAGTACTTC
CDR3: CASSSGAGLALFYEQYF

size: NA
J: TRBJ1-3
V: TRBV19
length: 15
D: NA
DNA: TGTGCCAGTAGTATCCGACTAGCCCCTGGAAACACCATATATTTT
CDR3: CASSIRLAPGNTIYF

size: NA
J: TRBJ2-5
V: TRBV19
length: 13
D: NA
DNA: TGTGCCAGCAGAAAACAGGGCCAAGAGACCCAGTACTTC
CDR3: CASRKQGQETQYF

size: NA
J: TRBJ1-5
V: TRBV18
length: 15
D: NA
DNA: TGTGCCAGCTCACCGCAGGGGAGCGGCAATCAGCCCCAGCATTTT
CDR3: CASSPQGSGNQPQHF

size: NA
J: TRBJ2-1
V: TRBV9
length: 12
D: NA
DNA: TGTGCCAGCAGCGTAGTGGGAGGCGAGCAGTTCTTC
CDR3: CASSVVGGEQFF

size: NA
J: TRBJ2-5
V: TRBV7-3
length: 13
D: NA
DNA: TGTGCCAGCAGCGAGGACTCGCAAGAGACCCAGTACTTC
CDR3: CASSEDSQETQYF

size: NA
J: TRBJ1-2
V: TRBV5-6
length: 14
D: NA
DNA: TGTGCCAGCAGCTTGAGGGGTTTTGGTTCCGGCTACACCTTC
CDR3: CASSLRGFGSGYTF